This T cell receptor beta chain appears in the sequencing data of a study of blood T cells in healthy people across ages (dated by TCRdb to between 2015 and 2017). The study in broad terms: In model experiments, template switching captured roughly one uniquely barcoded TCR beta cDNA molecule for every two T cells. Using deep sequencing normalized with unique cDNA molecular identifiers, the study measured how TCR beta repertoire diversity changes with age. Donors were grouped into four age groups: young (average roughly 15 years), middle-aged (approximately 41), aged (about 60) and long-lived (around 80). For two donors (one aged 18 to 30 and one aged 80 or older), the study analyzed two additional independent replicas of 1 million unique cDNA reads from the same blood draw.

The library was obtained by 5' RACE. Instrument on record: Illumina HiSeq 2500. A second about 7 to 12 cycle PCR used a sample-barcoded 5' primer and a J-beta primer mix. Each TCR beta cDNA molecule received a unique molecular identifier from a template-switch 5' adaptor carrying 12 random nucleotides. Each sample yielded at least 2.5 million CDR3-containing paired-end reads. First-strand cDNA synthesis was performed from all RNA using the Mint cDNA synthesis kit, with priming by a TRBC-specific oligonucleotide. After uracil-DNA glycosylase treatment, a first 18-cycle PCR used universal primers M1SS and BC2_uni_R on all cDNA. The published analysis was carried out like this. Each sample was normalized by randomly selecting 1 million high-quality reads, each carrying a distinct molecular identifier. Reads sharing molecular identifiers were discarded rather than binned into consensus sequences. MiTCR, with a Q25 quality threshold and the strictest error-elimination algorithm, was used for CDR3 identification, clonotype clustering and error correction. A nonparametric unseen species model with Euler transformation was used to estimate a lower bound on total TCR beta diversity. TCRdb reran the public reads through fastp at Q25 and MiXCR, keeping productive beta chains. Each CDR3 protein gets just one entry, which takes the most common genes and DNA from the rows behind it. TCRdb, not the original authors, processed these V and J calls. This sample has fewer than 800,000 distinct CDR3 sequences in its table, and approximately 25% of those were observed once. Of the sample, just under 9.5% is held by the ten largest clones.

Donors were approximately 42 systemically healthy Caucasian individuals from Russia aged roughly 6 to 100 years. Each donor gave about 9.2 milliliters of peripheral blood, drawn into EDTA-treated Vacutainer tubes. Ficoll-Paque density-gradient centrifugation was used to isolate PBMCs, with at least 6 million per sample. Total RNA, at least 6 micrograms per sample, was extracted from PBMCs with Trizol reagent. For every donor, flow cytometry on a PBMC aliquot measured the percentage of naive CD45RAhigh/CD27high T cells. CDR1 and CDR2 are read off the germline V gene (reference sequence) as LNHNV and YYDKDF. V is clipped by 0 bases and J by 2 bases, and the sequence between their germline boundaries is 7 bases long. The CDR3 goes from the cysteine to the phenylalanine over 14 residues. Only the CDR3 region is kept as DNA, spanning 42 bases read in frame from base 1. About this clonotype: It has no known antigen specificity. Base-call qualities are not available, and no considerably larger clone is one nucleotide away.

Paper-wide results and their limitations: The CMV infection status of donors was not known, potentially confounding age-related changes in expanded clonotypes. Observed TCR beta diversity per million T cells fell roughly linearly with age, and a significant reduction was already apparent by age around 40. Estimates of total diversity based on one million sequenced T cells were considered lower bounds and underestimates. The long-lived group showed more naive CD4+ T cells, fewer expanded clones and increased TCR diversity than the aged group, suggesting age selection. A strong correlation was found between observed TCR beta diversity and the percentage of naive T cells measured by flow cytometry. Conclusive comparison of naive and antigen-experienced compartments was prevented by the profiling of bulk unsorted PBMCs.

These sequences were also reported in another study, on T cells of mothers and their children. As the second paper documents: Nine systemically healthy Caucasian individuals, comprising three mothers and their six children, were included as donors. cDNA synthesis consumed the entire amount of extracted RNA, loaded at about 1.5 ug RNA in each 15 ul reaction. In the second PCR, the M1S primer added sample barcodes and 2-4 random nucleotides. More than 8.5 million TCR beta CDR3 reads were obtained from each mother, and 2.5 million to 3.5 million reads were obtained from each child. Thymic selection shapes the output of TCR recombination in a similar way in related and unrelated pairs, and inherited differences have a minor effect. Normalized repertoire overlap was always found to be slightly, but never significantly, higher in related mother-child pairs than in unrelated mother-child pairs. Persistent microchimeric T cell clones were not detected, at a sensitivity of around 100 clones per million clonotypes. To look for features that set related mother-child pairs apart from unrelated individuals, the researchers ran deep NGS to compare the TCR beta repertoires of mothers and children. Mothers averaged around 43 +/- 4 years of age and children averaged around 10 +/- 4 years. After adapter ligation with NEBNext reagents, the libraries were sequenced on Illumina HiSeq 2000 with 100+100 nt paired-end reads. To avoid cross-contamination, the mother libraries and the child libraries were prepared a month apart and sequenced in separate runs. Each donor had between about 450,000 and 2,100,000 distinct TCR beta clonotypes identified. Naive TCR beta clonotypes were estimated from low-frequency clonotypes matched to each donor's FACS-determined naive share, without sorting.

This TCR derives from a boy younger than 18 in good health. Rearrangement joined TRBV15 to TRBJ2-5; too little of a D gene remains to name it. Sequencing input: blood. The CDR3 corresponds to CATSRDAMQETQYF. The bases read TGTGCCACCAGCAGAGATGCGATGCAAGAGACCCAGTACTTC.